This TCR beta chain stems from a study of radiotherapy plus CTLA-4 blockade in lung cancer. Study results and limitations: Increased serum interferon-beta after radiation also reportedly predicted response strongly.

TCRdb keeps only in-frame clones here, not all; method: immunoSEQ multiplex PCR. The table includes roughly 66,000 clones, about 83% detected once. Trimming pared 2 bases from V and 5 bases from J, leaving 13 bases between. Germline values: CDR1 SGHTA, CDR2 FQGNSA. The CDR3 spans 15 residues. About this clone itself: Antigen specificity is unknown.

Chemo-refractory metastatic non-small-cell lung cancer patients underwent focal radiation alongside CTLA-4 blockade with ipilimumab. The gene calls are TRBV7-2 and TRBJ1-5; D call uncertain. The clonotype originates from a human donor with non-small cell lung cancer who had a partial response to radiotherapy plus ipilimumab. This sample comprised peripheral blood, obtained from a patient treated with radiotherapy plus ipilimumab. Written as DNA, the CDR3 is TGTGCCAGCAGCTTACAGATGGGCGGGGATCAGCCCCAGCATTTT. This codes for CASSLQMGGDQPQHF.